This TCR beta chain is from a study of cytomegalovirus exposure and HLA in healthy donors. Study results and limitations: Several V segments, TRBV6-2 and TRBV6-3 among them, could not be told apart and were dropped. According to a later analysis, donors in an Asian-associated ancestry cluster reportedly had fewer N-insertions than the roughly 720-donor mean. A later analysis revealed that TCR association rates differed between HLA loci, peaking at DRB1 and bottoming out at HLA-C.

This clone was detected once. Its antigen is not known. Amplification used 60 Vbeta primers and 13 Jbeta primers. Clones were sequenced by immunoSEQ multiplex PCR, and TCRdb holds only the in-frame ones, with some missing. The data contain approximately 150,000 clones, around 79% of them singletons. CDR1 is SNHLY, CDR2 FYNNEI, per germline. The V gene lost 3 bases and the J gene lost 8 bases, with 17 bases spanning the gap. This CDR3 is 15 amino acids long. The gene calls are TRBV2 and TRBJ2-1; the D gene is possibly TRBD2 (6 bases). Material for sequencing was PBMCs. The sequence was collected from a man in his forties or fifties in good health and CMV-seronegative. CDR3 region: CASSEIGGRVDEQFF. CDR3 coding DNA: TGTGCCAGCAGTGAGATCGGGGGAAGGGTTGATGAGCAGTTCTTC.